Sequencing of this T cell receptor beta chain was carried out in a study of cytomegalovirus exposure and HLA in healthy donors. In the case of this clone: What it recognizes is unknown.

The CDR3 spans 18 residues. The V end was cut by 1 base, the J end by 1 base, with 20 bases between. Germline V gives CDR1 SGHAT, CDR2 FQNNGV. Study results and caveats: It was reported in a later analysis that an Asian-associated ancestry cluster showed fewer N-insertions than the 666-donor mean.

The PCR used 60 Vbeta and 13 Jbeta primers. Libraries were prepared by immunoSEQ multiplex PCR; TCRdb keeps only in-frame clonotypes and omits some of them. The sample contains about 190,000 clones, around 75% of which appear only once. The TCR originated in a woman aged 25 to 39 in good health and CMV-seropositive. Sequencing was carried out using PBMCs. V gene TRBV11-2 combines with J gene TRBJ2-7; tentative D call: TRBD2 (6 bases). The DNA for the CDR3 is TGTGCCAGCAGCTTAGCAGTAGTTAGCGGAGAGGAATCCTACGAGCAGTACTTC. This encodes CASSLAVVSGEESYEQYF.